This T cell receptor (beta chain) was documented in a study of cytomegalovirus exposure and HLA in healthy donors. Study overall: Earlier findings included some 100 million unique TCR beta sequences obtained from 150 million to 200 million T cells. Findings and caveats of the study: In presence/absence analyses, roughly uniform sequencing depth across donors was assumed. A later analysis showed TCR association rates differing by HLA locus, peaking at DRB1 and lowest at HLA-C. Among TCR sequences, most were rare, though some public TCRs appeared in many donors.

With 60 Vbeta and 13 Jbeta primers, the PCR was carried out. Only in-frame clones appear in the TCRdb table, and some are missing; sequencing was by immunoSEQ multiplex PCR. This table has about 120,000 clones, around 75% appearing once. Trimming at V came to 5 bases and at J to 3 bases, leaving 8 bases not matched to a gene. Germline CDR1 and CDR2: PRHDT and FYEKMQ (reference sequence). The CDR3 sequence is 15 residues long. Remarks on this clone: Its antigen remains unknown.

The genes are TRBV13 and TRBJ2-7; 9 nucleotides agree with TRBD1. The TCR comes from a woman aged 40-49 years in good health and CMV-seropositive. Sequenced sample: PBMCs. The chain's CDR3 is CASSAPGQGHYEQYF. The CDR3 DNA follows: TGTGCCAGCAGCGCGCCGGGACAGGGACACTACGAGCAGTACTTC.